This TCR beta chain is from a study of OX40 agonist ivuxolimab in advanced cancers. The germline V gene has CDR1 SGHRS and CDR2 YFSETQ. The CDR3 length is 16 residues. Autoimmune disease history or systemic immunosuppression was exclusionary. Clones were sequenced by immunoSEQ multiplex PCR, and TCRdb holds only the in-frame ones, with some missing. Of 85,000 or so clones in the sample, approximately 83% were seen once. The rearrangement joins TRBV5-1 to TRBJ2-5; D uncertain. Matching the DNA end better, TRBJ2-7 makes the J call doubtful. The material sequenced was CD4+ or CD8+ T cells sorted from blood, taken in a trial of the OX40 agonist ivuxolimab. The TCR originated in an adult with an advanced solid tumor such as melanoma, head and neck, liver or kidney cancer. The chain's CDR3 is CASRLTFFSVLDEQYF. The DNA for the CDR3 is TGCGCCAGCAGGTTGACATTCTTCTCTGTCTTGGACGAGCAGTACTTC.